Listed below are T cell receptor beta chains from one sample, sequenced in a study of graft-versus-host responses after intestinal transplantation. These TCRs' antigens remain unknown. Sequencing was performed with immunoSEQ multiplex PCR; in TCRdb, only in-frame clones are kept and a portion is missing. The sample includes about 130,000 clones, around 90% seen only once; the top ten take about 0.18%. This material consisted of unstimulated CD4+ T cells sorted from spleen or lymph node cells, taken before intestinal transplant. Receptors originate from a human donor who received an intestinal transplant. Each CDR3 is given with its conserved first and last residue. D genes are given only for firm matches. Rows give clone size only sometimes, using once, few, many, or a class for an expanded clone.

j_gene,v_gene,len,abundance,d_gene,CDR3aa,CDR3nt
TRBJ1-5,TRBV19,18,-,-,CASSYTFQGLGVNQPQHF,TGTGCCAGTAGTTATACCTTCCAGGGGCTTGGAGTTAATCAGCCCCAGCATTTT
TRBJ1-1,TRBV19,14,-,TRBD1,CASSAETGYAEAFF,TGTGCCAGTAGTGCCGAGACAGGGTACGCTGAAGCTTTCTTT
TRBJ1-1,TRBV4-1,15,-,-,CASSRPGRLNTEAFF,TGCGCCAGCAGCCGACCTGGACGGTTGAACACTGAAGCTTTCTTT
TRBJ2-2,TRBV19,16,-,-,CASIGGGQLPTGELFF,TGTGCCAGTATAGGGGGAGGGCAGCTCCCCACCGGGGAGCTGTTTTTT
TRBJ2-6,TRBV30,12,-,-,CAWMPGANVLTF,TGTGCCTGGATGCCCGGGGCCAACGTCCTGACTTTC
TRBJ1-3,TRBV6-5,12,-,-,CASSPGRHTIYF,TGTGCCAGCAGCCCCGGACGCCACACCATATATTTT
TRBJ2-7,TRBV7-2,11,-,-,CASSLFYEQYF,TGTGCCAGCAGCTTATTCTACGAGCAGTACTTC
TRBJ1-5,TRBV5-1,15,-,-,CASSLAGNRNQPQHF,TGCGCCAGCAGCTTGGCCGGGAACAGAAATCAGCCCCAGCATTTT
TRBJ2-7,TRBV28,13,-,-,CASSLYGAYEQYF,TGTGCCAGCAGTTTATATGGAGCCTACGAGCAGTACTTC
TRBJ2-7,TRBV7-9,12,-,-,CASSPGPYEQYF,TGTGCCAGCAGCCCCGGACCTTACGAGCAGTACTTC
TRBJ1-1,TRBV7-3,14,-,TRBD1,CASSRQGRETEAFF,TGTGCCAGCAGCCGACAGGGGAGGGAGACTGAAGCTTTCTTT
TRBJ2-3,TRBV5-1,13,-,-,CASSLVYPDTQYF,TGCGCCAGCAGCTTGGTGTATCCAGATACGCAGTATTTT
TRBJ2-3,TRBV6-5,11,-,-,CASRQGRTQYF,TGTGCCAGCAGACAGGGAAGAACGCAGTATTTT
TRBJ1-1,TRBV25-1,13,-,-,CASSQQRNTEAFF,TGTGCCAGCAGTCAACAGCGGAACACTGAAGCTTTCTTT
TRBJ1-4,TRBV25-1,15,-,-,CASSGLGGLSEKLFF,TGTGCCAGCAGTGGGCTAGGGGGTCTTAGTGAAAAACTGTTTTTT
TRBJ1-4,TRBV7-9,18,-,-,CASSLRAGTYATNEKLFF,TGTGCCAGCAGCTTAAGAGCCGGGACGTATGCAACTAATGAAAAACTGTTTTTT
TRBJ2-7,TRBV5-6,16,-,TRBD1,CASSSEIQGDYYEQYF,TGTGCCAGCAGCTCGGAAATACAGGGGGATTATTACGAGCAGTACTTC
TRBJ1-1,TRBV30,13,-,TRBD1,CVWAGQGNTEAFF,TGTGTCTGGGCCGGACAGGGGAACACTGAAGCTTTCTTT
TRBJ2-3,TRBV4-2,14,-,-,CASSQVKYPDTQYF,TGTGCCAGCAGCCAAGTGAAGTACCCAGATACGCAGTATTTT
TRBJ2-7,TRBV27,13,-,TRBD1,CASSLAGGYEQYF,TGTGCCAGCAGTTTGGCAGGGGGCTACGAGCAGTACTTC
TRBJ2-3,TRBV29-1,14,-,TRBD2,CSGTPGLHTDTQYF,TGCAGCGGTACCCCGGGACTACACACAGATACGCAGTATTTT
TRBJ2-5,TRBV6-5,16,once,-,CASSYSLPGVGETQYF,TGTGCCAGCAGTTACTCTCTTCCTGGGGTTGGTGAGACCCAGTACTTC
TRBJ2-2,TRBV7-3,11,once,-,CASSLVAELFF,TGTGCCAGCAGCTTAGTTGCGGAGCTGTTTTTT
TRBJ1-2,TRBV27,14,once,-,CASSLSGRIYGYTF,TGTGCCAGCAGTTTATCGGGACGGATCTATGGCTACACCTTC
TRBJ2-7,TRBV19,13,-,TRBD2,CASSPSGRREQYF,TGTGCCAGTAGTCCAAGCGGGAGGAGGGAGCAGTACTTC
TRBJ1-2,TRBV6-5,12,-,-,CASSSGANGYTF,TGTGCCAGCAGCTCGGGGGCGAATGGCTACACCTTC
TRBJ2-1,TRBV21-1,13,-,-,CASSKSWGSEQFF,TGTGCCAGCAGCAAATCATGGGGCAGTGAGCAGTTCTTC
TRBJ1-1,TRBV5-4,15,-,-,CASSLGGRRDPEAFF,TGTGCCAGCAGCTTAGGGGGACGGCGGGATCCTGAAGCTTTCTTT
TRBJ2-3,TRBV18,16,-,-,CASSPLTSHSTDTQYF,TGTGCCAGCTCACCACTGACTTCTCATAGCACAGATACGCAGTATTTT
TRBJ2-2,TRBV5-4,14,once,TRBD2,CASSPLAGPGELFF,TGTGCCAGCAGCCCACTAGCGGGACCCGGGGAGCTGTTTTTT
TRBJ2-7,TRBV1,15,-,-,CTSSQARAKGYEQYF,TGCACCAGCAGCCAAGCCCGCGCAAAAGGCTACGAGCAGTACTTC
TRBJ2-3,TRBV6-5,13,once,-,CASNRQGTDTQYF,TGTGCCAGCAATAGACAGGGCACAGATACGCAGTATTTT
TRBJ2-7,TRBV12-2,14,-,-,CASRTVAGSYEQYF,TGTGCAAGTCGGACGGTAGCGGGAAGCTACGAGCAGTACTTC
TRBJ2-7,TRBV28,14,-,-,CASSLFGGVGEQYF,TGTGCCAGCAGTTTATTTGGGGGAGTCGGCGAGCAGTACTTC
TRBJ2-7,TRBV6-5,15,-,TRBD1,CASSPNRGSPYEQYF,TGTGCCAGCAGCCCCAACAGGGGTTCCCCCTACGAGCAGTACTTC
TRBJ2-5,TRBV7-2,16,-,TRBD1,CASSLAMVGGWETQYF,TGTGCCAGCAGCTTAGCGATGGTAGGGGGCTGGGAGACCCAGTACTTC
TRBJ2-2,TRBV9,16,-,TRBD2,CASSGTSVPNTGELFF,TGTGCCAGCAGCGGAACTAGCGTGCCGAACACCGGGGAGCTGTTTTTT
TRBJ1-1,TRBV28,15,once,-,CASSLSLELNTEAFF,TGTGCCAGCAGCCTTTCCTTGGAGTTGAACACTGAAGCTTTCTTT
TRBJ2-3,TRBV9,15,-,-,CASSVQQGFTDTQYF,TGTGCCAGCAGCGTACAACAGGGATTCACAGATACGCAGTATTTT
TRBJ2-3,TRBV4-3,13,-,-,CASSQELGDTQYF,TGCGCCAGCAGCCAAGAGCTTGGAGATACGCAGTATTTT
TRBJ2-5,TRBV7-3,15,-,TRBD2,CASSPSGTRGETQYF,TGTGCCAGCAGCCCCTCCGGGACTAGGGGGGAGACCCAGTACTTC
TRBJ2-1,TRBV30,12,-,-,CAWRPLGYEQFF,TGTGCCTGGAGACCCCTCGGGTATGAGCAGTTCTTC
TRBJ2-3,TRBV6-6,15,once,-,CASSYGSYTADTQYF,TGTGCCAGCAGTTATGGATCATACACCGCCGATACGCAGTATTTT
TRBJ2-4,TRBV4-1,15,-,-,CASSQGGLAKNIQYF,TGCGCCAGCAGCCAGGGTGGGCTAGCCAAAAACATTCAGTACTTC
TRBJ2-1,TRBV7-2,17,-,TRBD2,CASSLLAGGPGYNEQFF,TGTGCCAGCAGCTTATTGGCGGGAGGGCCGGGGTACAATGAGCAGTTCTTC
TRBJ2-7,TRBV5-6,14,-,-,CASSLLGLNYEQYF,TGTGCCAGCAGCTTGCTCGGACTGAACTACGAGCAGTACTTC
TRBJ2-2,TRBV2,16,-,TRBD2,CASSASAGEVTGELFF,TGTGCCAGCAGCGCCTCAGCGGGAGAGGTGACCGGGGAGCTGTTTTTT